Below, 11 T cell receptor beta chains from the same sample are listed, as sequenced in a study of OX40 agonist ivuxolimab in advanced cancers. Sequenced by immunoSEQ multiplex PCR; TCRdb stores in-frame clones only, minus some. The repertoire holds some 97,000 clones, with 75% to 95% as singletons. The specimen was CD4+ or CD8+ T cells sorted from blood, collected in a trial of the OX40 agonist ivuxolimab. The source is an adult with an advanced solid tumor such as melanoma, head and neck, liver or kidney cancer.

This clone was counted once. The genes are TRBV2 and TRBJ2-7; 12 bases agree with TRBD2. Trimming took 6 bases from V and 1 from J; bases not matched to a gene: 10. This CDR3 region has 17 residues. Germline V gene lookup returns CDR1 SNHLY and CDR2 FYNNEI. The CDR3 spells CASRFRVGLAGSYEQYF. The DNA for the CDR3 is TGTGCCAGCAGGTTTAGGGTCGGACTAGCGGGGTCCTACGAGCAGTACTTC.

This chain joins TRBV5-5 and TRBJ2-3; no firm D call. Germline V gives CDR1 SGHKS, CDR2 YYEKEE (reference sequence). Trimming left V 4 bases short and J 2 bases short, with 2 bases between. This CDR3 contains 11 residues. The CDR3 region has the DNA TGTGCCAGCAGCAACACAGATACGCAGTATTTT. This encodes CASSNTDTQYF.

The V gene is TRBV6-6, the J gene TRBJ2-7; no clear D. The V and J ends lost 7 bases and 2 bases respectively, with 21 bases between them. CDR3 size: 16 residues. Germline V CDR1 and CDR2: MNHNY, SVGAGI (reference sequence). The CDR3 loop is CASIPRGSLLPYEQYF. CDR3 coding DNA: TGTGCCAGCATTCCCCGAGGCAGCCTACTACCCTACGAGCAGTACTTC.

The CDR3 coding sequence is TGTGCCAGCAGTCTGGGGGGGGCGGGTTACGAGCAGTACTTC. This gives the protein CASSLGGAGYEQYF. The chain couples TRBV6-5 to TRBJ2-7; perhaps TRBD2 as D (7 bases). Trimming pared 5 bases from V and 4 bases from J, leaving 15 bases between. Germline V lookup: CDR1 MNHEY, CDR2 SVGAGI. The CDR3 runs 14 residues.

The chain is built from TRBV19 and TRBJ1-2, with 10 nucleotides matching TRBD1. The CDR3 loop spans 12 amino acids. Germline values: CDR1 LNHDA, CDR2 SQIVND (reference sequence). With 10 bases clipped from V and 8 bases from J, the junction kept 7 bases outside the gene matches. CDR3: CATLGQGTGYTF. The CDR3, as DNA: TGTGCCACACTGGGACAGGGGACCGGCTACACCTTC.

The J gene is TRBJ2-2, the V gene TRBV5-6, with D unclear. The CDR3 contains 13 residues. The germline V gene encodes CDR1 SGHDT and CDR2 YYEEEE. V was pared by 4 bases and J by 4 bases, with 8 bases between. The CDR3 DNA follows: TGTGCCAGCAGCGGAGACTCCACCGGGGAGCTGTTTTTT. The encoded protein is CASSGDSTGELFF. Looking up the rest from reference TRBV5-6 and TRBJ2-2 gives the full variable domain: DAGVTQSPTHLIKTRGQQVTLRCSPKSGHDTVSWYQQALGQGPQFIFQYYEEEERQRGNFPDRFSGHQFPNYSSELNVNALLLGDSALYLCASSGDSTGELFFGEGSRLTVL.

V usage is TRBV7-2 and J usage is TRBJ2-7, with D unresolved. Germline-derived CDR1 and CDR2 are SGHTA and FQGNSA. This CDR3 contains 15 residues. V was cut by 0 bases and J by 4 bases, with 13 bases left in between. This chain's CDR3 is CASSLAGFISYEQYF. In DNA form, the CDR3 reads TGTGCCAGCAGCTTAGCGGGTTTTATTAGTTACGAGCAGTACTTC.

This clone turned up a few times. The chain links TRBV5-6 to TRBJ2-7, with D maybe TRBD2 (6 bases). Trimming stripped 4 bases from V and 4 bases from J, with 15 bases between. Germline CDR1 and CDR2: SGHDT and YYEEEE. The CDR3 consists of 14 residues. The DNA for the CDR3 is TGTGCCAGCAGCAGGCGGGACTTCCTGTACGAGCAGTACTTC. Its translation is CASSRRDFLYEQYF. The full variable domain, in which reference TRBV5-6 and TRBJ2-7 provide the parts outside the CDR3, is DAGVTQSPTHLIKTRGQQVTLRCSPKSGHDTVSWYQQALGQGPQFIFQYYEEEERQRGNFPDRFSGHQFPNYSSELNVNALLLGDSALYLCASSRRDFLYEQYFGPGTRLTVT.

The V and J genes are TRBV6-1 and TRBJ1-3; the D is unclear. The CDR3 has 13 amino acids. The germline V gene encodes CDR1 MNHNS and CDR2 SASEGT. V shed 6 bases and J shed 0 bases, with 6 bases lying between them. CDR3 amino acids: CASRWASGNTIYF. CDR3 DNA sequence: TGTGCCAGCAGGTGGGCCTCTGGAAACACCATATATTTT.

This clone has only one observation. The rearrangement joins TRBV27 to TRBJ1-3; tentatively, D is TRBD1 (5 bases). The V end lost 6 bases, the J end lost 0 bases, and 12 bases lay between the germline ends. Per germline, CDR1 MNHEY and CDR2 SMNVEV (reference sequence). The CDR3 contains 15 residues. The CDR3 region has the DNA TGTGCCAGCAGCCAGCAGGGACTCTCTGGAAACACCATATATTTT. Protein: CASSQQGLSGNTIYF.

V and J are TRBV6-1 and TRBJ2-2, with D possibly being TRBD2 (6 bases). The V and J ends lost 4 bases and 0 bases respectively, with 12 bases between them. The CDR3 has 16 amino acids. CDR1 is MNHNS and CDR2 is SASEGT in the germline V gene. CDR3 DNA: TGTGCCAGCAGTGTCCGGGTAGCGGCGAACACCGGGGAGCTGTTTTTT. This encodes CASSVRVAANTGELFF.